The TCR beta chain described here comes from a study of blood T cells in healthy people across ages. The CDR3 length is 10 residues. Trimming cost V 4 bases and J 9 bases, with 7 bases left between them. Germline V gene sequence: CDR1 SQVTM, CDR2 ANQGSEA. Findings and caveats of the study: Considered underestimates were the diversity estimates obtained from one million T cells.

About this clonotype itself: Its antigen remains unknown.

The authors extracted at least 5.5 micrograms of total RNA per sample. Using a J-beta primer mix together with a sample-barcoded 5' primer, a second PCR was run for roughly 7 to 11 cycles. TCRdb re-derived calls from the 5' RACE reads in MiXCR, one entry per CDR3 protein. The table includes about 720,000 distinct CDR3 sequences, about 24% detected once. The chain uses TRBV29-1 and TRBJ2-1; the D gene is possibly TRBD2 (5 bases). This sequence was found in an older man in good health. Source material: blood. The CDR3: CSVASTEQFF. The CDR3 DNA follows: TGCAGCGTTGCTAGCACTGAGCAGTTCTTC.